This TCR beta chain emerged from a study of T cells in Graves' hyperthyroidism and ophthalmopathy. Study outcomes and limitations: Prediction of ophthalmopathy progression came a median approximately 7 months pre-onset.

V lost 1 base and J 8 bases, leaving 15 bases between the germline ends. This CDR3 has 15 amino acids. Per the germline V gene, CDR1 is SGHRS and CDR2 is YFSETQ. Diagnoses were made from clinical symptoms, serum measures (thyroxine and TRAb), thyroid ultrasound and orbital computed tomography. Extraction of PBMCs used 10 ml of fresh peripheral blood. In this sample, this clonotype turned up many times. The antigen is undetermined. It was RNA transcripts that yielded the amplified TCR beta CDR3 regions. A first-round RT-PCR of the TCR CDR3 used the HTBI primer set. A single record per CDR3 protein comes from TCRdb applying MiXCR to the multiplex PCR reads. The sample includes 600,000 to 850,000 distinct CDR3 sequences, about 17% of them seen just once.

The sequencing input was blood. The TCR comes from a woman aged 45-65 years with Graves' hyperthyroidism that later progressed to Graves' ophthalmopathy. V is TRBV5-1 and J is TRBJ1-4; D remains unclear. The CDR3 DNA reads as TGCGCCAGCAGCTTGTCCGCCGGTGACTACGAAAAACTGTTTTTT. It yields the protein CASSLSAGDYEKLFF.